The rows below give T cell receptor beta chains drawn from one sample of a study of T cells in Graves' hyperthyroidism and ophthalmopathy. TCRdb reprocessed the multiplex PCR reads with MiXCR, giving one entry per CDR3 protein. The sample contains 600,000 or so distinct CDR3 sequences, about 16% of which appear only once. Sequencing input: blood. The source is a woman aged 25 to 39 with Graves' hyperthyroidism. Each CDR3 is given with its conserved first and last residue. The order of the fields is V gene, clone size, D gene, J gene, CDR3 protein, CDR3 DNA. A D gene is named only where the DNA matches it firmly. Size tells how often a clone was seen (once, few, many) or the class of an expanded clone, and some rows leave it out.

TRBV3-1	few	-	TRBJ2-3	CASSRMLSTDTQYF	TGTGCCAGCTCGCGTATGCTCAGCACAGATACGCAGTATTTT
TRBV19	-	-	TRBJ2-1	CASSSLSYNEQFF	TGTGCCAGTAGTAGTCTATCCTACAATGAGCAGTTCTTC
TRBV29-1	-	TRBD2	TRBJ2-7	CSVEAGGSREQYF	TGCAGCGTTGAAGCGGGAGGATCAAGGGAGCAGTACTTC
TRBV5-5	few	-	TRBJ1-6	CASSLEGLGDSPLHF	TGTGCCAGCAGCTTGGAGGGACTTGGGGATTCACCCCTCCACTTT
TRBV7-7	few	TRBD2	TRBJ2-7	CASSPSGEGLYEQYF	TGTGCTAGCAGTCCTAGCGGAGAGGGCCTCTACGAGCAGTACTTC
TRBV9	few	TRBD2	TRBJ2-3	CASSPTISREHSDTQYF	TGTGCCAGCAGCCCCACCATTTCGCGGGAGCACTCAGATACGCAGTATTTT
TRBV5-1	few	-	TRBJ1-2	CASSETINYGYTF	TGCGCCAGCAGCGAGACAATTAACTATGGCTACACCTTC
TRBV7-8	-	-	TRBJ2-7	CASSLVTHEQYF	TGTGCCAGCAGCTTAGTAACCCACGAGCAGTACTTC
TRBV20-1	-	TRBD2	TRBJ2-1	CSAKTSGRSGEQFF	TGCAGTGCCAAGACTAGCGGGAGGAGCGGTGAGCAGTTCTTC
TRBV5-4	-	TRBD2	TRBJ2-2	CASSLDPGGNTGELFF	TGTGCCAGCAGCTTGGATCCGGGAGGGAACACCGGGGAGCTGTTTTTT
TRBV6-1	many	-	TRBJ1-1	CASTRQPVSNTEAFF	TGTGCCAGCACCCGTCAACCAGTTTCAAACACTGAAGCTTTCTTT
TRBV2	many	-	TRBJ1-1	CASGGVTEAFF	TGTGCCAGCGGAGGGGTCACTGAAGCTTTCTTT
TRBV18	many	-	TRBJ2-1	CASSPPGPRDEQFF	TGTGCCAGCTCACCACCGGGGCCTAGGGATGAGCAGTTCTTC
TRBV30	many	-	TRBJ1-5	CAWSVPISNQPQHF	TGTGCCTGGAGTGTACCCATTAGCAATCAGCCCCAGCATTTT
TRBV9	few	-	TRBJ2-2	CASSPPRELFF	TGTGCCAGCAGCCCCCCTAGGGAGCTGTTTTTT
TRBV4-2	few	-	TRBJ2-5	CASSQVRGSYQYF	TGTGCCAGCAGCCAAGTGAGGGGTAGCTATCAGTACTTC
TRBV20-1	many	-	TRBJ1-1	CSARDSPAGTEAFF	TGCAGTGCTAGAGATTCCCCGGCAGGCACTGAAGCTTTCTTT
TRBV28	-	-	TRBJ1-2	CASSFSDANYGYTF	TGTGCCAGCAGTTTTTCCGATGCTAACTATGGCTACACCTTC
TRBV28	many	-	TRBJ1-2	CASSRAGADYGYTF	TGTGCCAGCAGCCGCGCGGGGGCGGACTATGGCTACACCTTC
TRBV20-1	many	-	TRBJ2-1	CSAIRGVRTKQFF	TGCAGTGCCATAAGGGGAGTCAGGACTAAGCAGTTCTTC
TRBV3-1	-	-	TRBJ2-7	CASSQVPGTSYEQYF	TGTGCCAGCAGCCAAGTCCCGGGCACTTCCTACGAGCAGTACTTC
TRBV18	few	TRBD2	TRBJ2-2	CASSPSNLLAGGELFF	TGTGCCAGCTCACCAAGCAATCTACTAGCGGGCGGGGAGCTGTTTTTT
TRBV24-1	-	TRBD1	TRBJ2-5	CATSDLDRQETQYF	TGTGCCACCAGTGATCTGGACAGGCAAGAGACCCAGTACTTC
TRBV3-1	many	TRBD1	TRBJ2-2	CASSPLGTAGSGELFF	TGTGCCAGCAGCCCGCTCGGGACAGCCGGGTCAGGGGAGCTGTTTTTT
TRBV7-3	-	-	TRBJ2-5	CASSMENQETQYF	TGTGCCAGCTCGATGGAGAACCAAGAGACCCAGTACTTC
TRBV7-2	many	-	TRBJ2-1	CASSPRTTPEQFF	TGTGCCAGCAGCCCGAGGACTACCCCTGAGCAGTTCTTC
TRBV28	many	TRBD2	TRBJ2-7	CASYASGSSIEQYF	TGTGCCAGCTATGCTAGCGGGAGTTCAATCGAGCAGTACTTC
TRBV30	many	TRBD2	TRBJ2-5	CAWMKLAPYQETQYF	TGTGCCTGGATGAAACTAGCGCCGTACCAAGAGACCCAGTACTTC
TRBV30	many	TRBD1	TRBJ1-5	CAWRGQGGQPQHF	TGTGCCTGGAGGGGACAGGGAGGACAGCCCCAGCATTTT
TRBV24-1	many	-	TRBJ2-1	CATSDPAGSSYNEQFF	TGTGCCACCAGTGATCCAGCGGGTAGCTCCTACAATGAGCAGTTCTTC
TRBV10-3	-	TRBD2	TRBJ2-7	CAIGLADEQYF	TGTGCCATCGGACTAGCGGACGAGCAGTACTTC
TRBV6-1	many	-	TRBJ1-5	CASSAAPGQGNQPQHF	TGTGCCAGCAGTGCCGCCCCGGGTCAGGGCAATCAGCCCCAGCATTTT
TRBV28	many	-	TRBJ2-3	CASSFPGYTDTQYF	TGTGCCAGCAGTTTTCCGGGTTACACAGATACGCAGTATTTT
TRBV27	few	TRBD2	TRBJ2-2	CASSSGLAGVTGELFF	TGTGCCAGCAGTTCAGGACTAGCGGGAGTAACCGGGGAGCTGTTTTTT